Shown below are 3 T cell receptor beta chains from a single sample sequenced in a study of technical replicates of blood from several donors. Using immunoSEQ multiplex PCR, the repertoire was profiled, and TCRdb retains in-frame clones only, with some absent. The table shows around 56,000 clones, with about 95% occurring only once. The sample comprised PBMCs. Receptors were obtained from a human donor in good health. Some clones in this sample may be carry-over from other donors' samples.

This clone was seen just once. The chain uses TRBV19 and TRBJ1-2, with a weak D call TRBD1 (6 bases). Germline V CDR1 and CDR2: LNHDA, SQIVND (reference sequence). The CDR3 runs 14 residues. Trimming cost V 4 bases and J 3 bases, with 12 bases left between them. The CDR3 sequence is CASSTAGVHYGYTF. CDR3 coding DNA: TGTGCCAGTAGTACCGCAGGGGTTCACTATGGCTACACCTTC.

V usage is TRBV4-1 and J usage is TRBJ2-4, with D perhaps matching TRBD1 (6 bases). Deletions cut 9 bases from V and 6 bases from J, with 9 bases between. Germline V gives CDR1 MGHRA, CDR2 YSYEKL. The CDR3 contains 11 residues. The CDR3 spells CARGRGNIQYF. DNA of the CDR3: TGCGCCAGGGGCAGGGGAAACATTCAGTACTTC.

The V gene is TRBV6-4, the J gene TRBJ1-2; 9 nucleotides align to TRBD1. The V segment lost 8 bases and the J segment 7 bases; nucleotides outside the gene matches: 11. CDR3 length equals 14 residues. Germline V CDR1 and CDR2: MRHNA, SNTAGT. CDR3 protein: CASRATGGSGGYTF. The CDR3 DNA reads TGTGCCAGCCGCGCTACAGGGGGCAGTGGTGGCTACACCTTC.